This T cell receptor beta chain comes out of a study of molecular identifiers for immune sequencing clone quantification. The study, taken as a whole, reports: Sharing of a barcode by identical TCR molecules could cause highly expanded clone sizes to be underestimated.

As for this clonotype: Its antigen is not known. This may come from a read error, since a much larger clone is one base off.

Methods described previously were used for bulk TCR libraries, and listed TCR primers were applied. TCRdb reprocessed the PCR reads via MiXCR and lists one record per CDR3 protein. Of approximately 63,000 distinct CDR3 sequences listed, around 19% are singletons. Naive CD8 T cell sorting was performed on the CD8+CD4-CCR7+CD45RA+ phenotype. Germline-derived CDR1 and CDR2 are MNHNS and SASEGT. V lost 11 bases to trimming and J lost 2 bases; unmatched junction nucleotides: 12. The CDR3 has 15 residues. The chain couples TRBV6-1 to TRBJ2-7, with 10 bases aligning to TRBD2. Sequences were obtained from naive CD8+ T cells from blood, with Jurkat cell RNA spiked in. The subset was: FACS-sorted CD8+CD4-CCR7+CD45RA+ naive T cells. This TCR came from a human donor in good health. Some libraries in this study had Jurkat cell RNA spiked in. The CDR3 reads CAGKPSGSLTYEQYF. Written as DNA, the CDR3 is TGTGCCGGCAAACCTAGCGGGAGCCTAACCTACGAGCAGTACTTC.